The rows below give T cell receptor beta chains drawn from one sample of a study of regulatory T cells in long-lasting Graves disease. Via MiXCR, TCRdb re-called the multiplex PCR reads, giving one row per CDR3 protein. The repertoire holds roughly 350,000 distinct CDR3 sequences, with around 15% as singletons. This same sample was also part of a study on T cells in Graves' hyperthyroidism and ophthalmopathy.

The sequencing here drew on peripheral blood mononuclear cells (PBMCs), taken at new diagnosis, from a patient treated with antithyroid drugs. These receptors were taken from a man in his forties with Graves disease. Each CDR3 is given without its conserved first and last residue. Some rows mark clone size as missing; the rest say once, few, many or name a class of expanded clone.

v_gene: TRBV7-9; j_gene: TRBJ2-5; abundance: many; CDR3aa: ASSPSSMRETQY
v_gene: TRBV2; j_gene: TRBJ2-2; abundance: once; CDR3aa: ASSEPEYNGELF
v_gene: TRBV7-2; j_gene: TRBJ2-6; abundance: many; CDR3aa: ASSPQLAGGANVLT
v_gene: TRBV11-2; j_gene: TRBJ2-2; abundance: -; CDR3aa: ASSLQGPDTGELF
v_gene: TRBV27; j_gene: TRBJ1-5; abundance: few; CDR3aa: ASSLGAGDQPQH
v_gene: TRBV11-2; j_gene: TRBJ2-5; abundance: few; CDR3aa: ASSLDRNSRGY
v_gene: TRBV6-2/TRBV6-3; j_gene: TRBJ1-4; abundance: -; CDR3aa: ASSYSMGANEKLF
v_gene: TRBV20-1; j_gene: TRBJ1-5; abundance: many; CDR3aa: SARDGGGRNQPQH
v_gene: TRBV2; j_gene: TRBJ2-5; abundance: many; CDR3aa: ASRAGTVGRETQY
v_gene: TRBV20-1; j_gene: TRBJ1-4; abundance: -; CDR3aa: SAPRGETQETTNEKLF
v_gene: TRBV7-9; j_gene: TRBJ2-4; abundance: many; CDR3aa: ASSLRGAGDIQY
v_gene: TRBV30; j_gene: TRBJ1-2; abundance: many; CDR3aa: AWSRSDRVYRYT
v_gene: TRBV20-1; j_gene: TRBJ2-7; abundance: many; CDR3aa: SALRRDRGVYEQY
v_gene: TRBV20-1; j_gene: TRBJ2-3; abundance: few; CDR3aa: SASEAGDLTDTQY
v_gene: TRBV27; j_gene: TRBJ2-7; abundance: many; CDR3aa: ASSPTHGLGEQY
v_gene: TRBV3-1; j_gene: TRBJ2-7; abundance: many; CDR3aa: ASSQGRGLTYEQY
v_gene: TRBV15; j_gene: TRBJ1-5; abundance: many; CDR3aa: ATSRDGWGVIQPQH
v_gene: TRBV7-3; j_gene: TRBJ2-3; abundance: many; CDR3aa: ASSSSGDSADTQY
v_gene: TRBV6-2/TRBV6-3; j_gene: TRBJ2-1; abundance: -; CDR3aa: ASSYSSNPPMGF
v_gene: TRBV6-2/TRBV6-3; j_gene: TRBJ2-7; abundance: few; CDR3aa: ASTTTHNEQY
v_gene: TRBV11-2; j_gene: TRBJ1-2; abundance: -; CDR3aa: ASSLTTGGAGGYT
v_gene: TRBV28; j_gene: TRBJ2-5; abundance: -; CDR3aa: ASSLQAYFQETQY
v_gene: TRBV29-1; j_gene: TRBJ2-5; abundance: many; CDR3aa: SVGRGASGVQETQY
v_gene: TRBV29-1; j_gene: TRBJ1-1; abundance: many; CDR3aa: SAAWGMNTEAF
v_gene: TRBV6-5; j_gene: TRBJ2-5; abundance: many; CDR3aa: ASSYSRAAETQY
v_gene: TRBV7-9; j_gene: TRBJ1-4; abundance: few; CDR3aa: ASSSRGARHSTNEKLF
v_gene: TRBV6-1; j_gene: TRBJ1-2; abundance: many; CDR3aa: ASSPTGQQYYGYT
v_gene: TRBV30; j_gene: TRBJ2-5; abundance: many; CDR3aa: AHAGQGKETQY
v_gene: TRBV7-9; j_gene: TRBJ2-3; abundance: -; CDR3aa: ASSSARTDTQY
v_gene: TRBV7-9; j_gene: TRBJ2-7; abundance: -; CDR3aa: ASSHTGTTSGGLLDEQY
v_gene: TRBV24-1; j_gene: TRBJ1-5; abundance: few; CDR3aa: ATSELCGQVNQPQH
v_gene: TRBV28; j_gene: TRBJ2-1; abundance: many; CDR3aa: ASTPGGGQGYNEQF
v_gene: TRBV4-1; j_gene: TRBJ2-5; abundance: -; CDR3aa: ASSQGAEETQY
v_gene: TRBV7-2; j_gene: TRBJ1-4; abundance: -; CDR3aa: ASSLVQGQLEKLF
v_gene: TRBV28; j_gene: TRBJ2-1; abundance: many; CDR3aa: ASCCGGGEYNEQF